One sample yielded the 7 T cell receptor beta chains listed below, sequenced in a study of beta chain features in type 1 diabetes. Reverse transcribing all isolated RNA meant expressed TCRB transcripts were sequenced. Sequenced by immunoSEQ multiplex PCR; TCRdb stores in-frame clones only, minus some. This sample yields under 200,000 clones, of which about 8.1% are seen a single time; approximately 0.69% belongs to the top ten. The source material was central memory CD4+ T cells from blood. Source of these receptors: a man in his late teens or twenties in good health.

This clone was observed many times. This rearrangement joins TRBV2 to TRBJ1-2; TRBD1 matches at 7 bases. The CDR3 is 14 amino acids. Unmatched junction bases numbered 6, after V lost 5 bases and J lost 3 bases. From germline, CDR1 is SNHLY and CDR2 FYNNEI. CDR3 DNA: TGTGCCAGCAGTCCGACAGGGCGGCACTATGGCTACACCTTC. As protein: CASSPTGRHYGYTF. The complete variable domain, with remaining parts taken from reference TRBV2 and TRBJ1-2, reads EPEVTQTPSHQVTQMGQEVILRCVPISNHLYFYWYRQILGQKVEFLVSFYNNEISEKSEIFDDQFSVERPDGSNFTLKIRSTKLEDSAMYFCASSPTGRHYGYTFGSGTRLTVV.

The chain combines TRBV7-8 with TRBJ2-3; TRBD1 might be the D (6 bases). Germline CDR1 and CDR2: SGHVS and FQNEAQ. The CDR3 runs to 15 residues. V shed 1 base and J shed 7 bases, with 15 bases lying between them. CDR3 DNA sequence: TGTGCCAGCAGCTTAGTTGCAGGGGTCGAGAATACGCAGTATTTT. This translates into CASSLVAGVENTQYF.

This sequence joins TRBV27 and TRBJ1-1; 11 bases fit TRBD1. J lost 4 bases, V lost 6 bases, and 4 bases had no gene match. The CDR3 has 14 residues. Germline V gene data show CDR1 as MNHEY and CDR2 as SMNVEV (reference sequence). CDR3 protein: CASRDGTGGTEAFF. DNA of the CDR3: TGTGCCAGCAGGGACGGGACAGGGGGCACTGAAGCTTTCTTT.

J is TRBJ2-1 and V is TRBV11-1; TRBD2 matches 15 bases. V shed 6 bases, J shed 7 bases, and the junction held 10 bases outside the gene matches. This CDR3 is 17 amino acids long. Germline CDR1 SGHAT, CDR2 FQDESV (reference sequence). CDR3 protein: CASRGTSGRMLLNEQFF. Written as DNA, the CDR3 is TGTGCCAGCAGGGGGACTAGCGGGAGGATGTTATTGAATGAGCAGTTCTTC.

This clone has a handful of counts. This chain links TRBV7-2 with TRBJ2-1, with TRBD2 as a possible D gene (6 bases). V was pared by 5 bases and J by 5 bases, with 16 bases between. Germline CDR1 SGHTA, CDR2 FQGNSA. The CDR3 totals 15 residues. The CDR3 loop reads CASSPRNSGNNEQFF. CDR3 nucleotides: TGTGCCAGCAGCCCCCGTAATAGCGGCAACAATGAGCAGTTCTTC.

This chain joins TRBV9 and TRBJ2-2; tentatively, D is TRBD1 (6 bases). Deletions cut 4 bases from V and 3 bases from J, with 10 bases between. The germline gives CDR1 SGDLS, CDR2 YYNGEE. The CDR3 is 14 amino acids. CDR3: CASSRDTYTGELFF. CDR3 sequence (DNA): TGTGCCAGCAGCCGGGACACCTACACCGGGGAGCTGTTTTTT.

This clone was detected many times. The V call is TRBV9, the J call TRBJ1-2, with a possible D match to TRBD1 (5 bases). The V gene's germline CDR1 is SGDLS and CDR2 YYNGEE. The V end lost 3 bases, the J end lost 0 bases, and 12 bases lay between the germline ends. This CDR3 contains 15 residues. The chain's CDR3 is CASSDTGWANYGYTF. CDR3 sequence (DNA): TGTGCCAGCAGCGATACAGGCTGGGCTAACTATGGCTACACCTTC.